The 32 T cell receptor beta chains below were found in one sample sequenced in a study of shared clonotypes between healthy human individuals. The assay was immunoSEQ multiplex PCR, and TCRdb's table has in-frame clones only and misses some. The table records roughly 1,100,000 clones, around 75% of them present only once. Sequenced input: memory CD4+ T cells sorted from blood. As to subset: CD45RA-negative fraction. The receptors stem from a man younger than 35 in good health.

V and J are TRBV9 and TRBJ2-2, with 8 bases aligning to TRBD2. The CDR3 covers 16 residues. Germline assignment: CDR1 SGDLS and CDR2 YYNGEE. Trimming cost V 0 bases and J 3 bases; bases outside gene matches: 4. CDR3 coding DNA: TGTGCCAGCAGCGTAGGCCTAGCGGGCCACACCGGGGAGCTGTTTTTT. The encoded protein is CASSVGLAGHTGELFF.

This clone was picked up a small number of times. The CDR3 protein is CASSQGTGGGYGYTF. CDR3 nucleotide sequence: TGCGCCAGCAGCCAGGGGACAGGGGGAGGCTATGGCTACACCTTC. This sequence joins TRBV4-1 and TRBJ1-2; TRBD1 agrees at 11 bases. The ends lost 3 bases at V and 4 bases at J; junction bases unmatched: 4. The CDR3 runs to 15 residues. CDR1 and CDR2 (germline): MGHRA, YSYEKL.

The V gene is TRBV4-1, the J gene TRBJ2-1, with unresolved D. From germline, CDR1 is MGHRA and CDR2 YSYEKL. This CDR3 spans 16 amino acids. Trimming removed 3 bases at V and 2 bases at J, with 14 bases between. CDR3 sequence: CASSQDRDAPYNEQFF. The CDR3 DNA follows: TGCGCCAGCAGCCAGGACCGAGATGCCCCCTACAATGAGCAGTTCTTC.

The chain joins TRBV4-3 to TRBJ1-2, with 9 bases lining up with TRBD1. The CDR3 is 15 amino acids. The germline V gene has CDR1 LGHNA and CDR2 YSLEER. Germline trimming cut 1 base from V and 4 bases from J; bases unmatched to any gene: 4. The CDR3, as DNA: TGCGCCAGCAGCCAAGCGACAGGGGGAGCCTATGGCTACACCTTC. Protein product: CASSQATGGAYGYTF.

The genes are TRBV5-6 and TRBJ2-7; tentatively, D is TRBD2 (5 bases). The CDR3 length is 13 residues. Germline CDR1 SGHDT, CDR2 YYEEEE. Trimming cost V 0 bases and J 6 bases, with 10 bases left between them. The chain's CDR3 is CASSLGFGVEQYF. The CDR3 DNA is TGTGCCAGCAGCTTGGGATTCGGGGTCGAGCAGTACTTC. Variable domain in full (rest from reference TRBV5-6 and TRBJ2-7): DAGVTQSPTHLIKTRGQQVTLRCSPKSGHDTVSWYQQALGQGPQFIFQYYEEEERQRGNFPDRFSGHQFPNYSSELNVNALLLGDSALYLCASSLGFGVEQYFGPGTRLTVT.

The V call is TRBV10-3, the J call TRBJ1-5; a possible D gene is TRBD1 (6 bases). V lost 0 bases, J lost 7 bases, and 13 bases lay in between. Germline-derived CDR1 and CDR2 are ENHRY and SYGVKD. This CDR3 is built from 15 residues. The DNA for the CDR3 is TGTGCCATCAGTGAGTCGACAGGACCTGAACAGCCCCAGCATTTT. Translating it yields CAISESTGPEQPQHF.

The chain joins TRBV7-3 to TRBJ1-1; D unclear. The CDR3 is made up of 14 amino acids. Trimming removed 3 bases at V and 6 bases at J, with 14 bases between. The germline CDR1 and CDR2 sequences are SGHTA and FQGTGA. In DNA, the CDR3 is TGTGCCAGCAGCTTGGAGGGCGGTCGGGCTGAAGCTTTCTTT. Translating it yields CASSLEGGRAEAFF.

V gene TRBV5-6 combines with J gene TRBJ2-2, with 14 bases identical to TRBD2. Germline V gives CDR1 SGHDT, CDR2 YYEEEE. V lost 2 bases to trimming and J lost 6 bases; unmatched junction nucleotides: 3. The CDR3 is 16 amino acids. The CDR3 coding sequence is TGTGCCAGCAGCTTCGGGACTAGCGGGGGAGCCGGGGAGCTGTTTTTT. Its translation is CASSFGTSGGAGELFF.

V is TRBV29-1 and J is TRBJ2-5, with TRBD2 as a possible D gene (5 bases). The CDR3 sequence is 13 residues long. Trimming stripped 5 bases from V and 1 base from J, with 11 bases between. CDR1 and CDR2 from the germline V gene are SQVTM and ANQGSEA. CDR3 sequence: CSVSTGIQETQYF. The CDR3 bases are TGCAGCGTTAGTACGGGGATCCAAGAGACCCAGTACTTC. Full variable domain (missing parts from reference TRBV29-1 and TRBJ2-5): SAVISQKPSRDICQRGTSLTIQCQVDSQVTMMFWYRQQPGQSLTLIATANQGSEATYESGFVIDKFPISRPNLTFSTLTVSNMSPEDSSIYLCSVSTGIQETQYFGPGTRLLVL.

This chain uses TRBV18 with TRBJ2-2; D unclear. The CDR3 length is 15 residues. The V end lost 1 base, the J end lost 5 bases, and 11 bases lay between the germline ends. Per the germline V gene, CDR1 is KGHSH and CDR2 is LQKENI. The CDR3 reads CASSPRLHGTGELFF. The CDR3 DNA is TGTGCCAGCTCACCACGGTTGCACGGTACCGGGGAGCTGTTTTTT.

In this sample, this clone turned up a few times. V gene TRBV30 combines with J gene TRBJ1-4, with no clear D. The CDR3 sequence is 15 residues long. The germline CDR1 and CDR2 sequences are GTSNPN and SVGIG (reference sequence). Trimming took off 1 base at V and 0 bases at J, with 9 bases between the two ends. The CDR3 nucleotides are TGTGCCTGGAGTGATCCTTCTGCAACTAATGAAAAACTGTTTTTT. It is translated as CAWSDPSATNEKLFF. Complete variable domain (other parts from reference TRBV30 and TRBJ1-4): SQTIHQWPATLVQPVGSPLSLECTVEGTSNPNLYWYRQAAGRGLQLLFYSVGIGQISSEVPQNLSASRPQDRQFILSSKKLLLSDSGFYLCAWSDPSATNEKLFFGSGTQLSVL.

This chain uses TRBV10-1 with TRBJ2-3; D is uncertain. The ends were cut back, 0 bases at V and 5 bases at J, with 6 bases in the middle. The CDR3 runs 13 residues. Germline CDR1 reads WNHNN; CDR2 reads SYGVQD (reference sequence). CDR3 protein: CASSESFRDTQYF. The CDR3, as DNA: TGCGCCAGCAGTGAGTCCTTCAGAGATACGCAGTATTTT.

This rearrangement joins TRBV7-2 to TRBJ2-3; D remains ambiguous. Trimming removed 0 bases at V and 0 bases at J, with 7 bases between. The germline gives CDR1 SGHTA, CDR2 FQGNSA. CDR3 length equals 15 residues. CDR3: CASSLAPHSTDTQYF. DNA for the CDR3: TGTGCCAGCAGCTTAGCCCCACATAGCACAGATACGCAGTATTTT.

This clone was seen a handful of times. The chain recombines TRBV5-1 with TRBJ2-1; 9 positions match TRBD2. V gave up 3 bases and J gave up 3 bases; unmatched junction bases: 7. Germline CDR1 reads SGHRS; CDR2 reads YFSETQ. This CDR3 is built from 16 residues. The DNA of the CDR3 is TGCGCCAGCAGCTCCAGCGGGGGGATTAGCTACAATGAGCAGTTCTTC. It encodes CASSSSGGISYNEQFF.

The rearrangement uses TRBV30 and TRBJ2-1; TRBD2 matches 10 bases. CDR3 length equals 14 residues. Germline V gene lookup returns CDR1 GTSNPN and CDR2 SVGIG (reference sequence). The junction had 7 bases not matched to a gene; V was cut back by 2 bases and J by 9 bases. The CDR3 is CAWSWSGGGGEQFF. The CDR3 coding sequence is TGTGCCTGGAGTTGGAGCGGGGGGGGCGGTGAGCAGTTCTTC. Full variable domain (remainder filled in from reference TRBV30 and TRBJ2-1): SQTIHQWPATLVQPVGSPLSLECTVEGTSNPNLYWYRQAAGRGLQLLFYSVGIGQISSEVPQNLSASRPQDRQFILSSKKLLLSDSGFYLCAWSWSGGGGEQFFGPGTRLTVL.

V gene TRBV6-6 combines with J gene TRBJ2-1; D not resolved. The CDR3 runs to 13 residues. The germline V and J ends were trimmed by 4 bases and 4 bases, with 8 bases remaining between them. Germline V gene data show CDR1 as MNHNY and CDR2 as SVGAGI (reference sequence). The DNA for the CDR3 is TGTGCCAGCAGTTCTCTCGCTTACAATGAGCAGTTCTTC. Amino acids: CASSSLAYNEQFF.

This chain uses TRBV10-3 with TRBJ1-5; the D gene is possibly TRBD1 (5 bases). The CDR3 has 14 residues. Trimming removed 4 bases from V and 6 bases from J, with 13 bases in between. The germline V gene encodes CDR1 ENHRY and CDR2 SYGVKD. The CDR3 reads CAISGGLMGQPQHF. For the CDR3, the DNA is TGTGCCATCAGTGGGGGACTCATGGGTCAGCCCCAGCATTTT.

The V call is TRBV14, the J call TRBJ2-1; no clear D gene. The CDR3 covers 13 residues. Trimming shortened V by 0 bases and J by 4 bases, and 4 bases separated the two germline ends. The germline CDR1 and CDR2 sequences are SGHDN and FVKESK. The CDR3 coding sequence is TGTGCCAGCAGCCAAGAGGGGTACAATGAGCAGTTCTTC. This codes for CASSQEGYNEQFF.

This clone was counted only a few times. CDR3 sequence reads: CASSPTTAGEKLFF. The CDR3 DNA follows: TGTGCCAGCAGCCCAACAACGGCGGGTGAAAAACTGTTTTTT. The chain joins TRBV7-2 to TRBJ1-4; D is unresolved. The CDR3 is 14 residues long. Trimming took 5 bases from V and 7 from J, leaving 14 bases between them. Looked up from germline, CDR1 is SGHTA and CDR2 is FQGNSA.

The chain couples TRBV15 to TRBJ2-5, with D perhaps TRBD1 (5 bases). The germline V gene encodes CDR1 LNHNV and CDR2 YYDKDF (reference sequence). Trimming shortened V by 1 base and J by 5 bases, and 17 bases separated the two germline ends. This CDR3 spans 16 amino acids. CDR3 in DNA: TGTGCCACCAGCAGAGGTACAGGCCGCCCAAGCGAGACCCAGTACTTC. This gives the protein CATSRGTGRPSETQYF. The full variable domain, with the rest looked up from reference TRBV15 and TRBJ2-5, is DAMVIQNPRYQVTQFGKPVTLSCSQTLNHNVMYWYQQKSSQAPKLLFHYYDKDFNNEADTPDNFQSRRPNTSFCFLDIRSPGLGDTAMYLCATSRGTGRPSETQYFGPGTRLLVL.

The chain couples TRBV6-4 to TRBJ2-7, with unresolved D. The CDR3 extends over 8 amino acids. CDR1 and CDR2 from the germline V gene are MRHNA and SNTAGT. V was clipped by 9 bases and J by 12 bases, with 9 bases between them. This chain's CDR3 is CASPLRYF. The DNA of the CDR3 is TGTGCCAGTCCCTTAAGGTACTTC.

The CDR3 sequence is CASAGLAKAGQFF. The CDR3 DNA follows: TGTGCCAGCGCCGGACTAGCGAAAGCTGGGCAGTTCTTC. J is TRBJ2-1 and V is TRBV11-2, with 9 bases matching TRBD2. V trimming: 8 bases; J trimming: 12 bases; junction bases outside the gene matches: 11. The germline V gene has CDR1 SGHAT and CDR2 FQNNGV. The CDR3 runs to 13 residues.

The chain links TRBV5-1 to TRBJ2-1, with unresolved D. The CDR3 is 11 residues long. Trimming cost V 4 bases and J 4 bases, with 3 bases left between them. Germline V gives CDR1 SGHRS, CDR2 YFSETQ. The CDR3 coding sequence is TGCGCCAGCAGCGTTTACAATGAGCAGTTCTTC. It yields the protein CASSVYNEQFF.

The V gene is TRBV28, the J gene TRBJ1-6; no definite D call. Trimming took 6 bases from V and 0 from J, leaving 12 bases between them. This CDR3 spans 16 amino acids. CDR1 MDHEN and CDR2 SYDVKM come from the germline V gene. The CDR3 coding sequence is TGTGCCAGCAGACTAGGGATAAGCTCCTATAATTCACCCCTCCACTTT. Its protein is CASRLGISSYNSPLHF. Complete variable domain (other parts from reference TRBV28 and TRBJ1-6): DVKVTQSSRYLVKRTGEKVFLECVQDMDHENMFWYRQDPGLGLRLIYFSYDVKMKEKGDIPEGYSVSREKKERFSLILESASTNQTSMYLCASRLGISSYNSPLHFGNGTRLTVT.

The V gene is TRBV10-1, the J gene TRBJ2-1; D is undetermined. This CDR3 region has 12 residues. CDR1 and CDR2 from the germline V gene are WNHNN and SYGVQD (reference sequence). With 4 bases removed from V and 9 bases from J, the gap between germline ends came to 10 bases. The CDR3 DNA reads TGCGCCAGCAGTGGTAGCTCCGGTGAGCAGTTCTTC. Amino acids: CASSGSSGEQFF.

This clone has only one observation. V and J are TRBV30 and TRBJ2-1; maybe TRBD2 (6 bases). Trimming removed 4 bases from V and 2 bases from J, with 9 bases in between. The germline gives CDR1 GTSNPN, CDR2 SVGIG (reference sequence). The CDR3 totals 13 residues. CDR3 bases: TGTGCCTGGAATGCGGGGACCTACAATGAGCAGTTCTTC. Protein: CAWNAGTYNEQFF.

The rearrangement joins TRBV7-2 to TRBJ1-6; D is undetermined. V dropped 2 bases and J dropped 7 bases, with 9 bases sitting between them. The CDR3 is made up of 14 amino acids. The germline CDR1 and CDR2 sequences are SGHTA and FQGNSA. The CDR3 DNA follows: TGTGCCAGCAGCTTAAACACGGTGAATTCACCCCTCCACTTT. It is translated as CASSLNTVNSPLHF.

The V gene is TRBV10-2, the J gene TRBJ2-7; 10 nucleotides match TRBD2. The junction had 5 bases not matched to a gene; V was cut back by 7 bases and J by 5 bases. The CDR3 has 13 residues. The germline V gene encodes CDR1 WSHSY and CDR2 SAAADI. The CDR3 reads CASTAGGPDEQYF. The CDR3 DNA reads as TGCGCCAGCACAGCGGGAGGGCCTGACGAGCAGTACTTC.

The genes are TRBV7-8 and TRBJ2-3; a weak D match, TRBD1 (5 bases). CDR1 is SGHVS and CDR2 is FQNEAQ in the germline V gene. The CDR3 is 16 residues long. Trimming removed 1 base at V and 0 bases at J, with 11 bases between. The CDR3 DNA reads as TGTGCCAGCAGCTTAGGGGGCGGCACTAGCACAGATACGCAGTATTTT. This sequence encodes CASSLGGGTSTDTQYF.

The rearrangement links TRBV28 to TRBJ2-6; D possibly corresponds to TRBD2 (6 bases). V was cut by 6 bases and J by 2 bases, with 8 bases left in between. Germline V lookup: CDR1 MDHEN, CDR2 SYDVKM. The CDR3 totals 14 residues. CDR3: CASREGAGANVLTF. The CDR3 DNA reads as TGTGCCAGCAGGGAGGGTGCTGGGGCCAACGTCCTGACTTTC.

This chain links TRBV30 with TRBJ1-6; 7 bases are shared with TRBD1. Germline CDR1 and CDR2: GTSNPN and SVGIG (reference sequence). The length of the CDR3 is 16 residues. The J segment lost 0 bases and the V segment lost 3 bases, leaving 5 bases of the junction unmatched. In nucleotides, the CDR3 is TGTGCCTGGAGCCCAGGGGGGAGCTCCTATAATTCACCCCTCCACTTT. It translates to CAWSPGGSSYNSPLHF.

The chain joins TRBV9 to TRBJ2-2; D remains ambiguous. CDR3 length: 16 residues. Looked up from germline, CDR1 is SGDLS and CDR2 is YYNGEE. Trimming left V 0 bases short and J 7 bases short, with 16 bases between. CDR3 in amino acids: CASSVAEVLRVGELFF. The CDR3 nucleotides read TGTGCCAGCAGCGTAGCCGAGGTCCTAAGGGTCGGGGAGCTGTTTTTT.